The 25 T cell receptor beta chains in this list originate from one sample, sequenced in a study of PD-1 blockade in classical Hodgkin lymphoma. Following autologous stem cell transplantation, relapse occurred in every patient, and exposure to brentuximab vedotin varied. This table comes from immunoSEQ multiplex PCR, and its TCRdb copy is limited to in-frame clones, with some not included. The table has nearly 60,000 clones, 91% seen once. The material sequenced was peripheral blood mononuclear cells (PBMCs), taken before the second cycle of nivolumab. Receptors were obtained from a human donor with classical Hodgkin lymphoma.

The chain employs TRBV7-9 and TRBJ1-1, with D perhaps matching TRBD1 (6 bases). The length of the CDR3 is 13 residues. The germline CDR1 and CDR2 sequences are SEHNR and FQNEAQ (reference sequence). Trimming cost V 1 base and J 6 bases, with 9 bases left between them. The CDR3 reads CASSLGGAAEAFF. The CDR3 DNA reads TGTGCCAGCAGCTTAGGGGGGGCTGCTGAAGCTTTCTTT.

The rearrangement joins TRBV27 to TRBJ2-7, with D tentatively TRBD1 or TRBD2 (6 bases each). CDR3 size: 12 residues. Trimming pared 11 bases from V and 3 bases from J, leaving 14 bases between. Germline assignment: CDR1 MNHEY and CDR2 SMNVEV (reference sequence). This CDR3 reads CAAGTGHYEQYF. The CDR3 DNA sequence: TGTGCCGCGGGAACAGGGCACTACGAGCAGTACTTC.

This clone came up once. The V and J genes are TRBV10-3 and TRBJ1-1; D not certain. CDR3 size: 12 residues. CDR1 ENHRY and CDR2 SYGVKD come from the germline V gene. V dropped 8 bases and J dropped 4 bases, with 11 bases sitting between them. The CDR3 region is CAISLGGTEAFF. The CDR3 nucleotides read TGTGCCATCTCGCTCGGCGGCACTGAAGCTTTCTTT.

This chain links TRBV27 with TRBJ1-1; D possibly corresponds to TRBD1 (6 bases). This CDR3 has 16 amino acids. Per the germline V gene, CDR1 is MNHEY and CDR2 is SMNVEV (reference sequence). The V and J ends lost 2 bases and 5 bases respectively, with 18 bases between them. The chain's CDR3 is CASSLRKIQGSTEAFF. CDR3 nucleotides: TGTGCCAGCAGTTTAAGAAAAATCCAGGGGAGTACTGAAGCTTTCTTT.

V is TRBV4-1 and J is TRBJ2-3, with 9 bases identical to TRBD2. Germline V CDR1 and CDR2: MGHRA, YSYEKL. J gave up 4 bases and V 3 bases, and 5 bases lay outside the gene matches. The CDR3 sequence is 15 residues long. The DNA for the CDR3 is TGCGCCAGCAGCCACCAAGCGGGAGGTCCAGATACGCAGTATTTT. Translated: CASSHQAGGPDTQYF.

This chain connects TRBV27 to TRBJ1-4, with D tentatively TRBD1 (6 bases). This CDR3 comprises 16 residues. V lost 3 bases and J lost 0, with 11 bases in between. Germline V gene data show CDR1 as MNHEY and CDR2 as SMNVEV (reference sequence). The CDR3 here is CASSLWGPATNEKLFF. The CDR3 coding sequence is TGTGCCAGCAGTTTGTGGGGGCCTGCAACTAATGAAAAACTGTTTTTT.

This CDR3 is CSVEEKGWSTDTQYF. CDR3 in DNA: TGCAGCGTTGAAGAGAAGGGGTGGAGCACAGATACGCAGTATTTT. V and J are TRBV29-1 and TRBJ2-3, with a weak D call TRBD1 (5 bases). V shed 0 bases and J shed 0 bases, with 10 bases lying between them. Germline V gives CDR1 SQVTM, CDR2 ANQGSEA. This CDR3 has 15 amino acids.

V gene TRBV5-1 combines with J gene TRBJ2-1; perhaps TRBD2 as D (5 bases). Deletions cut 1 base from V and 5 bases from J, with 16 bases between. The length of the CDR3 is 16 residues. Per germline, CDR1 SGHRS and CDR2 YFSETQ. In DNA form, the CDR3 reads TGCGCCAGCAGCTTGCGGGCGGCGGGTCAAAACAATGAGCAGTTCTTC. This gives the protein CASSLRAAGQNNEQFF.

About this clone itself: Other nucleotide sequences in the sample specify the same CDR3. The chain recombines TRBV12-5 with TRBJ2-7; possibly TRBD1 for D (6 bases). The CDR3 loop spans 13 amino acids. V was clipped by 1 base and J by 6 bases, with 10 bases between them. Germline loops: CDR1 LGHNT, CDR2 FRNRAP. The CDR3 DNA sequence: TGTGCTAGTGGTTTGGAAGGGGGTGGCGAGCAGTACTTC. Its translation is CASGLEGGGEQYF.

The chain joins TRBV6-1 to TRBJ1-1; tentatively, D is TRBD1 (5 bases). CDR1 and CDR2 from the germline V gene are MNHNS and SASEGT. With 3 bases removed from V and 5 bases from J, the gap between germline ends came to 13 bases. The CDR3 runs to 14 residues. This CDR3 reads CASSEGPGWTEAFF. CDR3 sequence (DNA): TGTGCCAGCAGTGAGGGGCCAGGGTGGACTGAAGCTTTCTTT.

This rearrangement joins TRBV6-6 to TRBJ1-2; 10 positions match TRBD1. With V trimmed by 6 bases and J by 1 base, 5 bases remained unmatched. Germline V gene data show CDR1 as MNHNY and CDR2 as SVGAGI (reference sequence). The CDR3 is made up of 15 amino acids. CDR3 protein: CASSRGQGSNYGYTF. CDR3 bases: TGTGCCAGCAGCCGGGGACAGGGGAGTAACTATGGCTACACCTTC.

The chain recombines TRBV9 with TRBJ1-6; D not resolved. Germline-derived CDR1 and CDR2 are SGDLS and YYNGEE. V was shortened by 5 bases and J by 8 bases, with 11 bases between the two germline ends. This CDR3 region has 13 residues. The chain's CDR3 is CASREGSDSPLHF. The CDR3 coding sequence is TGTGCCAGCAGAGAGGGCTCTGATTCACCCCTCCACTTT.

The CDR3 DNA reads TGTGCCAGCAGTGAAGGCCCATTAACAGGGGTGGTTAACTATGGCTACACCTTC. It codes for CASSEGPLTGVVNYGYTF. V gene TRBV6-1 combines with J gene TRBJ1-2; 7 positions match TRBD1. Germline CDR1 reads MNHNS; CDR2 reads SASEGT. The CDR3 runs to 18 residues. With V trimmed by 1 base and J by 1 base, 12 bases remained unmatched.

The CDR3 sequence: CASSYDGGTPDTQYF. The DNA for the CDR3 is TGTGCCAGCAGCTATGATGGCGGGACGCCTGATACGCAGTATTTT. V and J are TRBV5-4 and TRBJ2-3; D may be TRBD2 (6 bases). In germline, CDR1 is SGHNT, CDR2 YYREEE (reference sequence). The V end lost 3 bases, the J end lost 6 bases, and 17 bases lay between the germline ends. The CDR3 length is 15 residues.

The chain uses TRBV7-2 and TRBJ2-1; 7 bases align to TRBD2. Germline V lookup: CDR1 SGHTA, CDR2 FQGNSA. The length of the CDR3 is 16 residues. Germline trimming cut 2 bases from V and 9 bases from J; bases unmatched to any gene: 13. The CDR3 DNA follows: TGTGCCAGCAGCTTAATTGGGCGGGAGCGAGATCCTGAGCAGTTCTTC. Translation: CASSLIGRERDPEQFF. The entire variable domain, with the rest obtained from reference TRBV7-2 and TRBJ2-1, is as follows: GAGVSQSPSNKVTEKGKDVELRCDPISGHTALYWYRQSLGQGLEFLIYFQGNSAPDKSGLPSDRFSAERTGGSVSTLTIQRTQQEDSAVYLCASSLIGRERDPEQFFGPGTRLTVL.

The chain carries TRBV5-1 and TRBJ1-2; a weak D match, TRBD1 (6 bases). Trimming stripped 2 bases from V and 4 bases from J, with 12 bases between. The CDR3 extends over 14 amino acids. Germline CDR1 reads SGHRS; CDR2 reads YFSETQ. In DNA form, the CDR3 reads TGCGCCAGCAGCTTAGGCGGGGGCAGCTATGGCTACACCTTC. Its protein is CASSLGGGSYGYTF.

The chain carries TRBV6-1 and TRBJ1-5, with TRBD1 matching over 8 bases. Losses at the gene ends were 4 bases for V and 4 bases for J; bases not matched to a gene: 6. CDR3 length: 15 amino acids. In germline, CDR1 is MNHNS, CDR2 SASEGT. This chain's CDR3 is CASSASGTGNQPQHF. CDR3 nucleotides: TGTGCCAGCAGTGCCTCCGGGACAGGTAATCAGCCCCAGCATTTT.

The chain links TRBV9 to TRBJ1-3; a possible D gene is TRBD1 (5 bases). The V gene lost 4 bases and the J gene lost 0 bases, with 14 bases spanning the gap. Germline V gene lookup returns CDR1 SGDLS and CDR2 YYNGEE. The CDR3 is 16 residues long. The CDR3 nucleotides read TGTGCCAGCAGCCCCCGGGAGGGGAGCTCTGGAAACACCATATATTTT. Translating gives CASSPREGSSGNTIYF.

The chain combines TRBV11-2 with TRBJ1-1; D is possibly TRBD1 (5 bases). The ends were cut back, 3 bases at V and 4 bases at J, with 12 bases in the middle. The CDR3 is made up of 14 amino acids. Germline loops: CDR1 SGHAT, CDR2 FQNNGV. The CDR3 spells CASSFGQGGTEAFF. The CDR3 nucleotides are TGTGCCAGCAGCTTCGGGCAGGGTGGCACTGAAGCTTTCTTT.

This clone has only one observation. The chain is built from TRBV5-1 and TRBJ2-1; D might be TRBD2 (5 bases). Trimming took 1 base from V and 0 from J, leaving 8 bases between them. Germline-derived CDR1 and CDR2 are SGHRS and YFSETQ. This CDR3 comprises 15 residues. The CDR3 DNA follows: TGCGCCAGCAGCTTGTCCGCGGGCTCCTACAATGAGCAGTTCTTC. Protein sequence: CASSLSAGSYNEQFF.

This clone was recorded a few times. This CDR3 is CASSVDRVNTEAFF. CDR3 coding DNA: TGCGCCAGCAGCGTAGACAGGGTGAACACTGAAGCTTTCTTT. J is TRBJ1-1 and V is TRBV4-1; the match to TRBD1 covers 7 bases. Germline V lookup: CDR1 MGHRA, CDR2 YSYEKL. CDR3 size: 14 residues. Germline trimming cut 5 bases from V and 0 bases from J; bases unmatched to any gene: 3.

The rearrangement uses TRBV10-3 and TRBJ1-1; tentatively, D is TRBD1 (5 bases). V was trimmed by 8 bases and J by 3 bases, leaving 10 bases between them. This CDR3 has 12 residues. Germline lookup yields CDR1 ENHRY and CDR2 SYGVKD. The CDR3 coding sequence is TGTGCCATCGGCGGGGGGGACACTGAAGCTTTCTTT. It is translated as CAIGGGDTEAFF.

The chain combines TRBV18 with TRBJ2-5; D remains unclear. Germline V gene lookup returns CDR1 KGHSH and CDR2 LQKENI. CDR3 size: 14 residues. The V gene lost 3 bases and the J gene lost 1 base, with 9 bases spanning the gap. The CDR3 here is CASSPQNGQETQYF. The CDR3 DNA reads as TGTGCCAGCTCACCTCAGAACGGCCAAGAGACCCAGTACTTC.

V gene TRBV13 combines with J gene TRBJ2-7; a possible D gene is TRBD1 (5 bases). The CDR3 consists of 12 residues. From germline, CDR1 is PRHDT and CDR2 FYEKMQ (reference sequence). The V and J ends lost 5 bases and 7 bases respectively, with 12 bases between them. Here the CDR3 reads CASSPAGMEQYF. The CDR3 bases are TGTGCCAGCAGCCCAGCAGGGATGGAGCAGTACTTC.

The rearrangement links TRBV7-9 to TRBJ2-7; a possible D gene is TRBD2 (5 bases). Per the germline V gene, CDR1 is SEHNR and CDR2 is FQNEAQ (reference sequence). This CDR3 has 12 amino acids. Trimming pared 1 base from V and 7 bases from J, leaving 8 bases between. CDR3 sequence: CASSLGTGEQYF. The CDR3 DNA reads as TGTGCCAGCAGCTTAGGGACGGGAGAGCAGTACTTC. Full variable domain (outside the CDR3, taken from reference TRBV7-9 and TRBJ2-7): DTGVSQNPRHKITKRGQNVTFRCDPISEHNRLYWYRQTLGQGPEFLTYFQNEAQLEKSRLLSDRFSAERPKGSFSTLEIQRTEQGDSAMYLCASSLGTGEQYFGPGTRLTVT.